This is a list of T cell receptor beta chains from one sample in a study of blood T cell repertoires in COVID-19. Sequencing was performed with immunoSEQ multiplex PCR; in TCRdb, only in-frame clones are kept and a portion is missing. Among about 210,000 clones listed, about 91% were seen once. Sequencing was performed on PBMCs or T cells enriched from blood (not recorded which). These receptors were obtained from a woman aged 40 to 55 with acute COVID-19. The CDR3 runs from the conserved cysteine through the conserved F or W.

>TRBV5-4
CASSLSLAGTGELFF
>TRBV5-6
CASSLEIRESSYNSPLHF
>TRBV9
CASSAEAGAGNEQFF
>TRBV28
CASSLSGLAGGKQFF
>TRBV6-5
CASTLYAGNTEAFF
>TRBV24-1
CATRGAHTDTQYF
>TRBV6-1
CASSEMSGSGNEQFF
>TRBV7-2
CASSSNSYNSPLHF
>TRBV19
CASKGGTKWNGANVLTF
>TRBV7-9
CASIPRTRMNTEAFF
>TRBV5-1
CASSLQGQGSNQPQHF
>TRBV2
CASRRGTSGYNEQFF
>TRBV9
CASSVVGGHRGGTDTQYF
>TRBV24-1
CATSGASGYTDTQYF
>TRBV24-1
CATSDGGSGQETQYF
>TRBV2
CASRGQGGEGAGYTF
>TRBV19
CASSPQGRLNQPQHF
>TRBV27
CASSRDRGPAGELFF
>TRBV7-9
CASSPGGRPEAFF
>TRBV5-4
CASSYGAGVYNEQFF
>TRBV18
CASSPPPGKNTEAFF
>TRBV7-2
CASSGRETQYF
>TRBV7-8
CASSVLGLPGANYGYTF
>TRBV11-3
CASSPSTGGGYGYTF
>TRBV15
CATSSPQETQYF
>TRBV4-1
CASSQAGGRRTEAFF
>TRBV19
CASSIGRQGPGELFF
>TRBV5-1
CASSFGQGVGYGYTF
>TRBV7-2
CASSHGTGLGYGYTF
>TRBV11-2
CASSASYNSPLHF
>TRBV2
CASRGDRKNYGYTF
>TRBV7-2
CASSFGGRSEAFF
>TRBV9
CASSPNTGASETQYF
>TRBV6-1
CASSLRGRNNEKLFF
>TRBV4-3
CASSQDWQGITGELFF
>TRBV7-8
CASSLGGNDGQPQHF
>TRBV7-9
CASSLERGNEKLFF
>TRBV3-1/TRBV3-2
CASSHPTDRNNEQFF
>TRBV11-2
CASSLRQGLGTDTQYF
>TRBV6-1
CASSEALRGYTF
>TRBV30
CAWRDKSYEQYF
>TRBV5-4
CASSPGQGRNIQYF
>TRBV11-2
CASSLSLAVTGELFF
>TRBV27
CASRDSVAPGVADTQYF
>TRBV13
CASSLGGFGSVNTEAFF
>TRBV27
CASSMAGTSVGEQFF
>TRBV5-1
CASSYGQGANEQFF
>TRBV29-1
CSVTRTVNYGYTF
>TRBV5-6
CASSQWTGRTEAFF
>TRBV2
CASSGTSGGRSWTQYF
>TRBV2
CASSLVYEQYF
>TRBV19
CASSIGGQLGRNTIYF
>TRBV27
CASSPGQGDNSPLHF